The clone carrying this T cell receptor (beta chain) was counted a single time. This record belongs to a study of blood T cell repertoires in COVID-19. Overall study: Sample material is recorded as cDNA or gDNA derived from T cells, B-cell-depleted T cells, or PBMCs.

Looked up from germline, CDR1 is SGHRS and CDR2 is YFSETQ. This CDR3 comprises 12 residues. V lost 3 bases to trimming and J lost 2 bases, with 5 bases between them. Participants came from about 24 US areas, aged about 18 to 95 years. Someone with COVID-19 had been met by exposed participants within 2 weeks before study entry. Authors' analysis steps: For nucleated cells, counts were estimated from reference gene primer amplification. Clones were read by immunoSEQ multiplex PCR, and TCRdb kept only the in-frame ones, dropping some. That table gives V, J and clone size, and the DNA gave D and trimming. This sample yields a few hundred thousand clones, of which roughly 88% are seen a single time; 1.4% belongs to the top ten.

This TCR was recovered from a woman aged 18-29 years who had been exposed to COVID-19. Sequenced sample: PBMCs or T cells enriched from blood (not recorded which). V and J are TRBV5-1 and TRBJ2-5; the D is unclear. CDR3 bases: TGCGCCAGCAGCTATAATCAAGAGACCCAGTACTTC. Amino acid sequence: CASSYNQETQYF.